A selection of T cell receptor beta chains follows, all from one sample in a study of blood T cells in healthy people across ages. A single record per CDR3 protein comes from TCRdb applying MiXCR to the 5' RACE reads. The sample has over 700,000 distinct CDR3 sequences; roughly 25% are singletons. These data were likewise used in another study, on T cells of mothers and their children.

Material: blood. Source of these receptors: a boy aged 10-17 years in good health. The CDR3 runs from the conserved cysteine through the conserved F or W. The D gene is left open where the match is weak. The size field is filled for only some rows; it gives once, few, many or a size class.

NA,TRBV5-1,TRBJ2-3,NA,CASSLAGVADTQYF,TGCGCCAGCAGCTTGGCCGGGGTTGCAGATACGCAGTATTTT
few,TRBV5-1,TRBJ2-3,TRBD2,CASSLLATFGDTQYF,TGCGCCAGCAGCTTACTAGCGACCTTTGGAGATACGCAGTATTTT
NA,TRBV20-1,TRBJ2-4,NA,CSARDPGVYIQYF,TGCAGTGCTAGAGATCCGGGCGTATACATTCAGTACTTC
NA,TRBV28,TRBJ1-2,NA,CASSLLGHYGYTF,TGTGCCAGCAGTTTACTGGGACACTATGGCTACACCTTC
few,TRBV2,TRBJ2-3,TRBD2,CASSGLAGVDTQYF,TGTGCCAGCAGTGGTCTAGCGGGAGTGGATACGCAGTATTTT
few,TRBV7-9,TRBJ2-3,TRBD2,CASSMGLAGLGNTQYF,TGTGCCAGCAGCATGGGACTAGCGGGCCTTGGAAATACGCAGTATTTT
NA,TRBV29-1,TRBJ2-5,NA,CSVDRSAETQYF,TGCAGCGTTGACAGGAGCGCAGAGACCCAGTACTTC
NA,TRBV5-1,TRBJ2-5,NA,CASSLEAGQETQYF,TGTGCCAGCAGCTTAGAGGCGGGTCAAGAGACCCAGTACTTC
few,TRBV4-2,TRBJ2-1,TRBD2,CASSQDLLAGGNNEQFF,TGTGCCAGCAGCCAAGACCTTCTAGCGGGAGGGAACAATGAGCAGTTCTTC
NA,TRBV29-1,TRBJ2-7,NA,CSVDGRTAYEQYF,TGCAGCGTTGACGGGCGGACCGCCTACGAGCAGTACTTC